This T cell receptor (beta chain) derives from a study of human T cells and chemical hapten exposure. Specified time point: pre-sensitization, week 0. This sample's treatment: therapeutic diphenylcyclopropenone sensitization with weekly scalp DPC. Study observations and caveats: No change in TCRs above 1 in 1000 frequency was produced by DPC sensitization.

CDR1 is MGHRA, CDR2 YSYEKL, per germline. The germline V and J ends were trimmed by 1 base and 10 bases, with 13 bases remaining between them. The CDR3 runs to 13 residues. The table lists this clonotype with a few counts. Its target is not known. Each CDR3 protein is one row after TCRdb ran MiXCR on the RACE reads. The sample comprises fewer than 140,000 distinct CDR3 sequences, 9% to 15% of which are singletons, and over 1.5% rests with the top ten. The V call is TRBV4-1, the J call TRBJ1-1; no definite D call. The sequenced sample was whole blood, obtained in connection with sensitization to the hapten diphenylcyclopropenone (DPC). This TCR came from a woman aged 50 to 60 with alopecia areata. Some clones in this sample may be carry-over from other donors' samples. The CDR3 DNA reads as TGCGCCAGCAGCCAAGCGTTCCCAGGACGAGCTTTCTTT. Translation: CASSQAFPGRAFF.